The 14 T cell receptor beta chains given below trace back to one sample, sequenced in a study of blood T cells in healthy people across ages. Through a sample-barcoded 5' primer and a J-beta primer mix, a second PCR was run for 7 to 11 cycles. TCRdb redid the calling of the 5' RACE reads with MiXCR, one entry per CDR3 protein. The data contain about 580,000 distinct CDR3 sequences, roughly 48% of them singletons. Sequenced material: blood. The receptors shown here come from a man older than 75 in good health.

There are a few counts of this clonotype. V is TRBV5-1 and J is TRBJ2-5, with TRBD2 as a possible D gene (7 bases). Trimming pared 0 bases from V and 0 bases from J, leaving 15 bases between. CDR3 length: 17 amino acids. CDR1 is SGHRS and CDR2 is YFSETQ in the germline V gene. DNA of the CDR3: TGCGCCAGCAGCTTGGCCCCGGGGGGCCCTTACCAAGAGACCCAGTACTTC. Protein sequence: CASSLAPGGPYQETQYF.

The chain uses TRBV20-1 and TRBJ1-5; D is ambiguous. Germline values: CDR1 DFQATT, CDR2 SNEGSKA (reference sequence). The CDR3 has 15 amino acids. Trimming shortened V by 0 bases and J by 0 bases, and 9 bases separated the two germline ends. This CDR3 reads CSARDSRDSNQPQHF. The CDR3, as DNA: TGCAGTGCTAGAGATAGTAGGGATAGCAATCAGCCCCAGCATTTT.

As regards this clonotype: This clone may be a read error of a much larger clone one base away. The chain links TRBV7-6 to TRBJ2-5; possible D gene TRBD1, 6 bases. Germline lookup yields CDR1 SGHVS and CDR2 FNYEAQ. The CDR3 consists of 14 residues. Trimming pared 10 bases from V and 2 bases from J, leaving 17 bases between. CDR3 DNA sequence: TGTGCCAACAGTCGTCGGACAGCGCAAGAGACCCAGTACTTC. Its protein product is CANSRRTAQETQYF.

V gene TRBV9 combines with J gene TRBJ2-5; 10 positions agree with TRBD1. TRBJ2-7 explains the end of the DNA better; the J call may be wrong. The CDR3 consists of 15 residues. The V gene's germline CDR1 is SGDLS and CDR2 YYNGEE. As DNA, the CDR3 is TGTGCCAGCAGCGTAGAGGGACAGGGGCGGTACGAGCAGTACTTC. Encoded protein: CASSVEGQGRYEQYF.

The rearrangement uses TRBV12-3 or TRBV12-4 and TRBJ2-3, with D hard to call. The CDR3 runs 13 residues. The V end was cut by 6 bases, the J end by 2 bases, with 9 bases between. The CDR3 bases are TGTGCCAGCAGGCCAGCGAACACAGATACGCAGTATTTT. This sequence encodes CASRPANTDTQYF.

The chain carries TRBV11-2 and TRBJ1-3; possibly TRBD1 for D (6 bases). The V end lost 5 bases, the J end lost 3 bases, and 17 bases lay between the germline ends. Looked up from germline, CDR1 is SGHAT and CDR2 is FQNNGV. The CDR3 is 16 amino acids. The CDR3 DNA follows: TGTGCCAGCAGCGTCAATCAGGGGTGGAATGGAAACACCATATATTTT. Its protein is CASSVNQGWNGNTIYF.

This chain connects TRBV7-2 to TRBJ1-1, with D possibly matching TRBD1 (5 bases). Trimming shortened V by 7 bases and J by 3 bases, and 15 bases separated the two germline ends. Per germline, CDR1 SGHTA and CDR2 FQGNSA. The CDR3 has 14 amino acids. The CDR3: CASTRGGKDTEAFF. For the CDR3, the DNA is TGTGCCAGCACCCGGGGGGGGAAGGACACTGAAGCTTTCTTT. The full variable domain, rest sourced from reference TRBV7-2 and TRBJ1-1, is GAGVSQSPSNKVTEKGKDVELRCDPISGHTALYWYRQSLGQGLEFLIYFQGNSAPDKSGLPSDRFSAERTGGSVSTLTIQRTQQEDSAVYLCASTRGGKDTEAFFGQGTRLTVV.

Many counts were recorded for this clonotype. J is TRBJ1-2 and V is TRBV27; no definite D call. CDR1 and CDR2 from the germline V gene are MNHEY and SMNVEV (reference sequence). The CDR3 totals 13 residues. V was cut by 5 bases and J by 3 bases, with 10 bases left in between. CDR3 loop: CASSNIRDYGYTF. The CDR3 coding sequence is TGTGCCAGCAGTAATATCCGGGACTATGGCTACACCTTC.

The chain uses TRBV5-8 and TRBJ2-3; maybe TRBD1 (5 bases). Trimming cost V 4 bases and J 4 bases, with 13 bases left between them. The V gene's germline CDR1 is SGHTS and CDR2 YDEGEE. This CDR3 contains 14 residues. The CDR3 loop is CASSRGSAPDTQYF. As DNA, the CDR3 is TGTGCCAGCAGCAGGGGCAGCGCGCCAGATACGCAGTATTTT.

The V and J genes are TRBV4-3 and TRBJ2-7, with 9 bases fitting TRBD1. The length of the CDR3 is 15 residues. Germline CDR1 is LGHNA and CDR2 is YSLEER. Trimming cost V 0 bases and J 3 bases; bases outside gene matches: 3. The CDR3 region has the DNA TGCGCCAGCAGCCAAGAAATGGGACAGGGCTACGAGCAGTACTTC. This translates into CASSQEMGQGYEQYF.

This clonotype came up a few times. The V and J genes are TRBV3-1 and TRBJ1-6; D unclear. The V gene lost 8 bases and the J gene lost 13 bases, with 21 bases spanning the gap. The germline V gene has CDR1 LGHDT and CDR2 YNNKEL (reference sequence). This CDR3 region has 14 residues. The DNA for the CDR3 is TGTGCCAGCGGGTCAGGACGAAATCCCCAGCCCCTCCACTTT. Amino acids: CASGSGRNPQPLHF.

This clonotype was seen more than once but under ten times. CDR3 coding DNA: TGCGCCAGCAGCCCCATTGGGAGGCGCAATCAGCCCCAGCATTTT. Residues: CASSPIGRRNQPQHF. This chain connects TRBV5-1 to TRBJ1-5; D remains ambiguous. The CDR3 is 15 amino acids. With 4 bases removed from V and 2 bases from J, the gap between germline ends came to 13 bases. Germline V CDR1 and CDR2: SGHRS, YFSETQ.

This clonotype was seen ten or more times. The CDR3 sequence: CASSYWEAGGNNEQFF. CDR3 coding DNA: TGTGCCAGCAGTTACTGGGAAGCGGGGGGGAACAATGAGCAGTTCTTC. The gene calls are TRBV6-6 and TRBJ2-1, with 10 bases identical to TRBD2. This CDR3 region has 16 residues. Germline CDR1 is MNHNY and CDR2 is SVGAGI (reference sequence). J lost 5 bases, V lost 1 base, and 5 bases had no gene match.

The chain links TRBV27 to TRBJ1-4, with D perhaps TRBD1 (5 bases). Looked up from germline, CDR1 is MNHEY and CDR2 is SMNVEV (reference sequence). The CDR3 covers 17 residues. V was trimmed by 3 bases and J by 0 bases, leaving 14 bases between them. The CDR3 loop reads CASSLRGGRATNEKLFF. The DNA for the CDR3 is TGTGCCAGCAGTTTGAGGGGAGGGCGAGCAACTAATGAAAAACTGTTTTTT.